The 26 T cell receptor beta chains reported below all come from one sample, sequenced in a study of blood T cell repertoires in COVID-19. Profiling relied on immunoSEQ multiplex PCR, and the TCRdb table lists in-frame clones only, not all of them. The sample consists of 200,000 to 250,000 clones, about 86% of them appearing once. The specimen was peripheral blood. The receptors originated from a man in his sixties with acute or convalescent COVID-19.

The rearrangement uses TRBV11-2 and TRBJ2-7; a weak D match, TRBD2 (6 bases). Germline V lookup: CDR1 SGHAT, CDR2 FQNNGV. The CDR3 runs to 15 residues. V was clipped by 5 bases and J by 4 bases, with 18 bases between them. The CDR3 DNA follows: TGTGCCAGCAGCCCGCCGGAGGGCGCGAATTACGAGCAGTACTTC. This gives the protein CASSPPEGANYEQYF.

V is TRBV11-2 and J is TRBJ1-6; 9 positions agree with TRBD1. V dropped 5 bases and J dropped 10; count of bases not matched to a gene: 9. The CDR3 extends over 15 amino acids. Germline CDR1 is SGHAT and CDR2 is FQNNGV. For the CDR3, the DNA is TGTGCCAGCAGCAAAACGGGACAGGGTTGGTCACCCCTCCACTTT. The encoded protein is CASSKTGQGWSPLHF. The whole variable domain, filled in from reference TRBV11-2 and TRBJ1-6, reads EAGVAQSPRYKIIEKRQSVAFWCNPISGHATLYWYQQILGQGPKLLIQFQNNGVVDDSQLPKDRFSAERLKGVDSTLKIQPAKLEDSAVYLCASSKTGQGWSPLHFGNGTRLTVT.

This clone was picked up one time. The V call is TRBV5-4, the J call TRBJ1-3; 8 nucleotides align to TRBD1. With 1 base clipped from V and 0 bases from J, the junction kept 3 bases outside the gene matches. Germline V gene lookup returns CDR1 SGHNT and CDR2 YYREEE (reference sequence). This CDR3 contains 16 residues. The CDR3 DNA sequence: TGTGCCAGCAGCTTGACAGGGGGAGTCTCTGGAAACACCATATATTTT. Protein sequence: CASSLTGGVSGNTIYF.

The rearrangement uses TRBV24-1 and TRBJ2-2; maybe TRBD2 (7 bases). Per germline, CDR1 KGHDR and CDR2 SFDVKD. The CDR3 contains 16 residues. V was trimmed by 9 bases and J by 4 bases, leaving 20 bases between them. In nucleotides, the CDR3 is TGTGCCACCGGGAGGGACATGGTCTCGGGCACCGGGGAGCTGTTTTTT. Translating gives CATGRDMVSGTGELFF.

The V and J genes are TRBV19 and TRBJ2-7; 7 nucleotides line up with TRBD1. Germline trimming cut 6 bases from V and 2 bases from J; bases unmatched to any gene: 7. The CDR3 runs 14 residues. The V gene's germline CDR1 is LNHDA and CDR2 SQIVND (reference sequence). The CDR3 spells CASSPGTDTYEQYF. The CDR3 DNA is TGTGCCAGTAGCCCCGGGACAGATACCTACGAGCAGTACTTC.

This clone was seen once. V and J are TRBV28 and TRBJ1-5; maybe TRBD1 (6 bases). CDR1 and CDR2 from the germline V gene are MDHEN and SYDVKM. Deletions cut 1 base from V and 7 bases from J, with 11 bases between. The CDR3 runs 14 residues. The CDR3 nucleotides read TGTGCCAGCAGTTTATTGACAGGAAGCCAGCCCCAGCATTTT. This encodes CASSLLTGSQPQHF.

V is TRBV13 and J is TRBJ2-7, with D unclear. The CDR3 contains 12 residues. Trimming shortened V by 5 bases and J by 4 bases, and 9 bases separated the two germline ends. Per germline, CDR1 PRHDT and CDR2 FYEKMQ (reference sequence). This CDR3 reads CASSKYKYEQYF. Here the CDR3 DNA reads TGTGCCAGCAGCAAGTACAAGTACGAGCAGTACTTC. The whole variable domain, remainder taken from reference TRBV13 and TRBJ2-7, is AAGVIQSPRHLIKEKRETATLKCYPIPRHDTVYWYQQGPGQDPQFLISFYEKMQSDKGSIPDRFSAQQFSDYHSELNMSSLELGDSALYFCASSKYKYEQYFGPGTRLTVT.

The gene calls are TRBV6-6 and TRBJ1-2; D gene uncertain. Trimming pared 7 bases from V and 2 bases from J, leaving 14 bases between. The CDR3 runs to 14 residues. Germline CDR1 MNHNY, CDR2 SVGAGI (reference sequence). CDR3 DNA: TGTGCCAGCACCCCGCGAGGGAGCAACTATGGCTACACCTTC. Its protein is CASTPRGSNYGYTF.

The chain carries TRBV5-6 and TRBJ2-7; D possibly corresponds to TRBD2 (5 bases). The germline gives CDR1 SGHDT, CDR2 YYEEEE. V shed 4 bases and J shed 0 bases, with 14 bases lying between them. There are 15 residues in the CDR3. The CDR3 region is CASSQQPGFSYEQYF. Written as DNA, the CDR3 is TGTGCCAGCAGCCAACAGCCGGGATTCTCCTACGAGCAGTACTTC.

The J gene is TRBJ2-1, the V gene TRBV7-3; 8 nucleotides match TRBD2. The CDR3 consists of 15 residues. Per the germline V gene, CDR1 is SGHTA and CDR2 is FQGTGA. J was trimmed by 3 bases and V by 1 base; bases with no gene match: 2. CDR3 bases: TGTGCCAGCAGCTTAAGAGCGGGGGTCTACAATGAGCAGTTCTTC. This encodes CASSLRAGVYNEQFF.

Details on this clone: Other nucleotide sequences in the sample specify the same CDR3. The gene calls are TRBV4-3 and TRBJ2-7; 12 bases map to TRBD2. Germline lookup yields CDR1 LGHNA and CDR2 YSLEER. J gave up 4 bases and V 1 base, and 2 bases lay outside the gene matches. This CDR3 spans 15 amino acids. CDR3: CASSQALAGGYEQYF. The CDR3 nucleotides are TGCGCCAGCAGCCAAGCGCTAGCGGGAGGGTACGAGCAGTACTTC.

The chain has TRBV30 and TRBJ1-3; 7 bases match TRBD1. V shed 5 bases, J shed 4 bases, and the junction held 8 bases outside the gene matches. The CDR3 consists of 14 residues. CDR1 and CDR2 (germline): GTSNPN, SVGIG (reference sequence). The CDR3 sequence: CAWGGQFLGNTIYF. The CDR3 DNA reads TGTGCCTGGGGGGGACAGTTCCTAGGAAACACCATATATTTT.

The CDR3 nucleotides read TGTGCCAGCAGTTATGCAGGGAGGACCTCCTACGAGCAGTACTTC. Protein product: CASSYAGRTSYEQYF. The rearrangement joins TRBV6-2 or TRBV6-3 to TRBJ2-7; possibly TRBD2 for D (6 bases). V was clipped by 3 bases and J by 0 bases, with 12 bases between them. There are 15 residues in the CDR3. Germline V lookup: CDR1 MNHEY, CDR2 SVGEGT.

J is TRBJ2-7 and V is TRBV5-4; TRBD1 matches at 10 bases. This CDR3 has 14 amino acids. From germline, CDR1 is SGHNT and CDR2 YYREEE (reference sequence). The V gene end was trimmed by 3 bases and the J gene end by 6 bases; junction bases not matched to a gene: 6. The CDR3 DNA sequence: TGTGCCAGCAGCTCCCGGGACAGGGGCGGCGAGCAGTACTTC. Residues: CASSSRDRGGEQYF.

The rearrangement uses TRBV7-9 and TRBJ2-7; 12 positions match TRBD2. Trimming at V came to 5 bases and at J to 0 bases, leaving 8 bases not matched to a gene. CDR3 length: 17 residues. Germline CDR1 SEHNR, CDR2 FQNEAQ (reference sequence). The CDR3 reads CASSPGTSGFSSYEQYF. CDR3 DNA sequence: TGTGCCAGCAGCCCCGGGACTAGCGGGTTTAGCTCCTACGAGCAGTACTTC.

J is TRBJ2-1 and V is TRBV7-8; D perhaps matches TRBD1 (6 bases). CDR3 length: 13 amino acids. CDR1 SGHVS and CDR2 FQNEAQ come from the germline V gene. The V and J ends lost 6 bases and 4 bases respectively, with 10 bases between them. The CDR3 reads CASRRGQYNEQFF. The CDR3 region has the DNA TGTGCCAGCAGACGCGGACAGTACAATGAGCAGTTCTTC.

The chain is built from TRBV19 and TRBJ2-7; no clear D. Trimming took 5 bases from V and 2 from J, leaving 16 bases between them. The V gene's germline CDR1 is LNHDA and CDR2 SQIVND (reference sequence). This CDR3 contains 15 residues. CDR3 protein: CASSPPLVWPYEQYF. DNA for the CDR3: TGTGCCAGTAGTCCTCCGTTGGTATGGCCCTACGAGCAGTACTTC.

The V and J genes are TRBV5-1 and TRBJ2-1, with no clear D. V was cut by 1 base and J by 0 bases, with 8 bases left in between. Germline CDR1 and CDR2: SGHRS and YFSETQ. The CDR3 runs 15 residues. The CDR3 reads CASSLSLGSYNEQFF. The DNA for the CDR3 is TGCGCCAGCAGCTTGAGCCTCGGCTCCTACAATGAGCAGTTCTTC.

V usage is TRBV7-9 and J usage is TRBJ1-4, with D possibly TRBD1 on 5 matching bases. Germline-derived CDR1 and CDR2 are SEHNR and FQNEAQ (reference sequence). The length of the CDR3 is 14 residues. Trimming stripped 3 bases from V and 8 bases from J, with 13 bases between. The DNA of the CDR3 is TGTGCCAGCAGCTTTGCAGGGAAGGGGGAAAAACTGTTTTTT. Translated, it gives CASSFAGKGEKLFF.

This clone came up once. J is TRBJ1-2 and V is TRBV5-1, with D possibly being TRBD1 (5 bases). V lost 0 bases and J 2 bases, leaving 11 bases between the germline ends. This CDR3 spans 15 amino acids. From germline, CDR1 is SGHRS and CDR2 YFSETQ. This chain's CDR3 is CASSLVAGSNYGYTF. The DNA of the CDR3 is TGCGCCAGCAGCTTGGTCGCAGGGTCGAACTATGGCTACACCTTC.

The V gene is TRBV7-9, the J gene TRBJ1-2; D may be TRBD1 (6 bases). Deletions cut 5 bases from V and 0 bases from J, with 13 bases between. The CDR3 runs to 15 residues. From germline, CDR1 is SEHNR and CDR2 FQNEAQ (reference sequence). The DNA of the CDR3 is TGTGCCAGCAGCCAAGGACAGCTTCCTAACTATGGCTACACCTTC. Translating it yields CASSQGQLPNYGYTF.

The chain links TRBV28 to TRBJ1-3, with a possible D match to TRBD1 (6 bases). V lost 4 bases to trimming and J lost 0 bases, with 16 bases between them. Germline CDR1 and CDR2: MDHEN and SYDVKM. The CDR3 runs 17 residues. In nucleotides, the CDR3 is TGTGCCAGCAGTTCGCGGACAGACCCTGGCTCTGGAAACACCATATATTTT. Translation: CASSSRTDPGSGNTIYF.

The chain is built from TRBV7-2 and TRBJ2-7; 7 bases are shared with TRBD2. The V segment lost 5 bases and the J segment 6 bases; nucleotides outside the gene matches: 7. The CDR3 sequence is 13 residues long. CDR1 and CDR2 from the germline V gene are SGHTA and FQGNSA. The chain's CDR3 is CASSRDYSLEQYF. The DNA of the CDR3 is TGTGCCAGCAGCCGGGACTACTCACTCGAGCAGTACTTC.

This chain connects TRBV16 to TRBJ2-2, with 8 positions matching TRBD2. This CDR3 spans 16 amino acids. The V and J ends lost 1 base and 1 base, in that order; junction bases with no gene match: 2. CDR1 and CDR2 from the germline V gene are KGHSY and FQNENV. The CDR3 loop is CASSQFTSGNTGELFF. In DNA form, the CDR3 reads TGTGCCAGCAGCCAATTTACTAGCGGGAACACCGGGGAGCTGTTTTTT.

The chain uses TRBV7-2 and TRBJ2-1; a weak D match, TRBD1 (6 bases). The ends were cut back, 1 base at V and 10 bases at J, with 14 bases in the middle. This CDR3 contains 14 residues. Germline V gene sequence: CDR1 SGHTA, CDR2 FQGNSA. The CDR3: CASSLGAGVGEQFF. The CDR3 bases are TGTGCCAGCAGCTTAGGAGCAGGGGTGGGGGAGCAGTTCTTC. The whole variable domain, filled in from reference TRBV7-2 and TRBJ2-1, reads GAGVSQSPSNKVTEKGKDVELRCDPISGHTALYWYRQSLGQGLEFLIYFQGNSAPDKSGLPSDRFSAERTGGSVSTLTIQRTQQEDSAVYLCASSLGAGVGEQFFGPGTRLTVL.

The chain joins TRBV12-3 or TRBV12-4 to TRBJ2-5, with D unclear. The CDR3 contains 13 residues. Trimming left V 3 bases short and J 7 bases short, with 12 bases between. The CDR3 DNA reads TGTGCCAGCAGTTTGACCACCCCAGGGACCCAGTACTTC. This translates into CASSLTTPGTQYF.